This entry is about one T cell receptor beta chain. This clonotype was picked up many times. Its antigen is currently not known. The input lacks base qualities; no much larger clone sits a single base away. Trimming costs V 6 bases and J 7 bases, and their ends lie 18 bases apart. The cysteine opens and the phenylalanine closes a CDR3 of 14 amino acids. Only the CDR3 portion is preserved as DNA: 42 bases, with reading frame beginning at the first base. CDR1 and CDR2 are drawn from the germline V gene: SQVTM, ANQGSEA. Sequencing was performed on an Illumina HiSeq 2500. TCR beta libraries were prepared by quantitative 5'-RACE with molecular barcodes. As for how the authors treated the data: A new computational method based on a probabilistic model of VDJ rearrangement was used to identify disease-linked TCR variants. TCRdb itself trimmed the public reads at Q25 with fastp, ran MiXCR and retained productive beta chains. Each record represents a unique CDR3 protein, reported with the most common genes and DNA among its rows. Clone size and V and J calls follow TCRdb, not the original study. The sample yields more than 250,000 distinct CDR3 sequences; more than 9% were counted once. Roughly 9% of the sample is held by the ten biggest clonotypes.

This record belongs to a study of CD8 T cells in ankylosing spondylitis (TCRdb year 2017). At the level of the whole study: To find TCR variants linked to disease, the study profiled T cell receptor beta repertoires in ankylosing spondylitis patients and healthy donors. The whole study cohort included 85 to 120 healthy donors and over 20 ankylosing spondylitis patients. Peripheral blood was sampled, and synovial fluid was additionally collected from ankylosing spondylitis patients.

The study at large found these results: Significant enrichment of the disease-linked clones was reported in matched synovial fluid samples from ankylosing spondylitis patients. Blood from ankylosing spondylitis patients appeared to be characterized by a TCR beta motif composed of about 8 highly homologous amino acid variants. Some TCR beta motif variants had previously been reported in synovial fluid and blood of reactive arthritis patients, which suggested common disease-initiation mechanisms. The disease-linked clones had a CD8+ phenotype and were found at relatively low frequencies in peripheral blood.

Material: blood, either unsorted or a sorted T cell fraction (not recorded which). This TCR derives from a female donor with ankylosing spondylitis or in good health (not recorded which). The rearrangement combines TRBV29-1 with TRBJ1-4, with no D gene named confidently. The CDR3 corresponds to CSVPIGPLGEKLFF. The DNA sequence is given as TGCAGCGTGCCCATTGGTCCGTTGGGTGAAAAACTGTTTTTT. Outside the CDR3, residues come from the reference TRBV29-1 and TRBJ1-4 proteins, so the full variable domain is: SAVISQKPSRDICQRGTSLTIQCQVDSQVTMMFWYRQQPGQSLTLIATANQGSEATYESGFVIDKFPISRPNLTFSTLTVSNMSPEDSSIYLCSVPIGPLGEKLFFGSGTQLSVL.